The source of this T cell receptor (beta chain) is a study of blood T cell repertoires in COVID-19. Study details: COVID-19 samples collected from the United States, Italy and Spain covered acute and convalescent phases. T cells, B-cell-depleted T cells, or PBMCs supplied cDNA or gDNA.

The length of the CDR3 is 13 residues. Germline V gene data show CDR1 as KGHSH and CDR2 as LQKENI. The trim removed 6 bases at V and 3 bases at J, leaving 4 bases unmatched. Assay: immunoSEQ multiplex PCR; the TCRdb copy retains only in-frame clones and omits some. The data hold 150,000 to 200,000 clones, with around 85% observed a single time. V and J are TRBV18 and TRBJ2-7; 8 positions agree with TRBD2. The specimen was peripheral blood. This sequence originates from an older woman with COVID-19, enrolled during active disease. CDR3 residues: CASSLGGDYEQYF. The CDR3 DNA is TGTGCCAGCTCGCTCGGGGGGGACTACGAGCAGTACTTC. The entire variable domain, with the rest obtained from reference TRBV18 and TRBJ2-7, is as follows: NAGVMQNPRHLVRRRGQEARLRCSPMKGHSHVYWYRQLPEEGLKFMVYLQKENIIDESGMPKERFSAEFPKEGPSILRIQQVVRGDSAAYFCASSLGGDYEQYFGPGTRLTVT.